The clone carrying this TCR beta chain was detected many times. TCRdb re-called the 5' RACE reads with MiXCR, one entry per CDR3 protein. Here the sample spans about 74,000 distinct CDR3 sequences, around 7% being singletons. The sample originates from a study of T cells after yellow fever vaccination. Source: CD8+ T cells sorted from PBMCs, taken more than 4 days after the first yellow fever vaccination. The source of this sequence is a man aged 18 to 30 who received the YFV17D yellow fever vaccine.

CDR3 in amino acids: CSARDGRNTIYF. The CDR3 nucleotides are TGCAGTGCTAGAGATGGCAGGAACACCATATATTTT. The chain recombines TRBV20-1 with TRBJ1-3, with no clear D. The CDR3 runs 12 residues. V was clipped by 0 bases and J by 7 bases, with 7 bases between them. The germline CDR1 and CDR2 sequences are DFQATT and SNEGSKA (reference sequence).